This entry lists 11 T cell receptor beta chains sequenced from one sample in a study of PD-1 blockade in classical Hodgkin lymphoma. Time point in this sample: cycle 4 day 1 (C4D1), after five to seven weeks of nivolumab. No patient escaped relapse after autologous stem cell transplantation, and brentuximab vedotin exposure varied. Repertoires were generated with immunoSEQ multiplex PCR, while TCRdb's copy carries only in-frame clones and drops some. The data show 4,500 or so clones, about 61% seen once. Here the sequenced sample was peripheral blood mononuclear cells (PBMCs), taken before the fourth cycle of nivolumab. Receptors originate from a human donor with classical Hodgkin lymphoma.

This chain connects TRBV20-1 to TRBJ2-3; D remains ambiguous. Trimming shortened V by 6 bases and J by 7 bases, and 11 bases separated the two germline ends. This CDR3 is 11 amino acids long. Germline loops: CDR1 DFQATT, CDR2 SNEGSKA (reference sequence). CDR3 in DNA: TGCAGTGCCCCTAAGCAGAATACGCAGTATTTT. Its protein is CSAPKQNTQYF.

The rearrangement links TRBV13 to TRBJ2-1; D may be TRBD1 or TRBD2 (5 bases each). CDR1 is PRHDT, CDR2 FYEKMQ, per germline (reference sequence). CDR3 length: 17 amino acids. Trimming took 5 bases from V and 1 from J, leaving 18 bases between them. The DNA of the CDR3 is TGTGCCAGCAGCCCACAGCAGGGCGGGCCTTCCTACAATGAGCAGTTCTTC. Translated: CASSPQQGGPSYNEQFF.

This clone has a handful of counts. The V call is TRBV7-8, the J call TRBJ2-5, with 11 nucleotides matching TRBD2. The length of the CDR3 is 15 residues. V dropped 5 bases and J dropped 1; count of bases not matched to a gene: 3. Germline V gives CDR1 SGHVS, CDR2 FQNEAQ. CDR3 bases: TGTGCCAGCAGCGGGACTAGCGGCCGCCAAGAGACCCAGTACTTC. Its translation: CASSGTSGRQETQYF.

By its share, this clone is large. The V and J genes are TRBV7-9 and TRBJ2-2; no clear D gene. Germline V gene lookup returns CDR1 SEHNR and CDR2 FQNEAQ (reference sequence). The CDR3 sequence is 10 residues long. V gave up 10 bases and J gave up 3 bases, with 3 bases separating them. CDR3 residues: CATHTGELFF. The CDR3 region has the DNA TGTGCCACCCACACCGGGGAGCTGTTTTTT.

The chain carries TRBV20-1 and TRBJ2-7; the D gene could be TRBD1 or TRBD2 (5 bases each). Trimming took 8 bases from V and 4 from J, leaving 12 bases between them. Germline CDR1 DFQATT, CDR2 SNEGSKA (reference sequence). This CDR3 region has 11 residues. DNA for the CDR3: TGCAGTTGTGGGGGTTATTACGAGCAGTACTTC. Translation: CSCGGYYEQYF.

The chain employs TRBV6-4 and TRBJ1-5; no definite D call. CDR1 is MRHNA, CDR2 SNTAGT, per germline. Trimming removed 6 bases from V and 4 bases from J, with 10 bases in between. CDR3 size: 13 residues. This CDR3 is CASRRTVNQPQHF. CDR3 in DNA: TGTGCCAGCAGACGGACCGTAAATCAGCCCCAGCATTTT.

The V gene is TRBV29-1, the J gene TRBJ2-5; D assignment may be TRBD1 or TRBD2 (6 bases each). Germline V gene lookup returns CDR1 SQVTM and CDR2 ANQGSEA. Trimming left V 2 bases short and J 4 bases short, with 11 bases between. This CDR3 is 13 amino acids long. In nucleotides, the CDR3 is TGCAGCGTTGAACTAGGAGGGGGAGAGACCCAGTACTTC. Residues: CSVELGGGETQYF.

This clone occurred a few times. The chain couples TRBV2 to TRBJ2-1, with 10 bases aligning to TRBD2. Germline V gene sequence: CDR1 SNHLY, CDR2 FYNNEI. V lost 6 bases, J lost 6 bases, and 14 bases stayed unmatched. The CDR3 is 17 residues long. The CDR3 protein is CASRYWGKGLAFNEQFF. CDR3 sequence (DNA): TGTGCCAGCAGGTACTGGGGGAAGGGACTAGCGTTCAATGAGCAGTTCTTC. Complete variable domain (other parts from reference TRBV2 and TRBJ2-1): EPEVTQTPSHQVTQMGQEVILRCVPISNHLYFYWYRQILGQKVEFLVSFYNNEISEKSEIFDDQFSVERPDGSNFTLKIRSTKLEDSAMYFCASRYWGKGLAFNEQFFGPGTRLTVL.

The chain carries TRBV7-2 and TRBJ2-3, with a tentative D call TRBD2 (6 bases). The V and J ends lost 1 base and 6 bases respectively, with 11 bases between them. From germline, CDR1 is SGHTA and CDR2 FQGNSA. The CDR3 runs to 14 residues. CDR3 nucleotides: TGTGCCAGCAGCTTAGTGACGGGAGCGGATACGCAGTATTTT. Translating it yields CASSLVTGADTQYF.

Here the CDR3 DNA reads TGTGCCAGTATGCGGGCAGAAGTTAACACCGGGGAGCTGTTTTTT. This translates into CASMRAEVNTGELFF. The chain has TRBV19 and TRBJ2-2, with a possible D match to TRBD2 (5 bases). There are 15 residues in the CDR3. Trimming removed 7 bases at V and 2 bases at J, with 14 bases between. Germline lookup yields CDR1 LNHDA and CDR2 SQIVND (reference sequence). The whole variable domain, remainder taken from reference TRBV19 and TRBJ2-2, is DGGITQSPKYLFRKEGQNVTLSCEQNLNHDAMYWYRQDPGQGLRLIYYSQIVNDFQKGDIAEGYSVSREKKESFPLTVTSAQKNPTAFYLCASMRAEVNTGELFFGEGSRLTVL.

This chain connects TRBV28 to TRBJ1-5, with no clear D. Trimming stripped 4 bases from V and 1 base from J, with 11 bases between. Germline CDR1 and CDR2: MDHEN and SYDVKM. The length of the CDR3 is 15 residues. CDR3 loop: CASSWVKRSNQPQHF. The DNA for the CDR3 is TGTGCCAGCAGTTGGGTGAAGAGAAGCAATCAGCCCCAGCATTTT.